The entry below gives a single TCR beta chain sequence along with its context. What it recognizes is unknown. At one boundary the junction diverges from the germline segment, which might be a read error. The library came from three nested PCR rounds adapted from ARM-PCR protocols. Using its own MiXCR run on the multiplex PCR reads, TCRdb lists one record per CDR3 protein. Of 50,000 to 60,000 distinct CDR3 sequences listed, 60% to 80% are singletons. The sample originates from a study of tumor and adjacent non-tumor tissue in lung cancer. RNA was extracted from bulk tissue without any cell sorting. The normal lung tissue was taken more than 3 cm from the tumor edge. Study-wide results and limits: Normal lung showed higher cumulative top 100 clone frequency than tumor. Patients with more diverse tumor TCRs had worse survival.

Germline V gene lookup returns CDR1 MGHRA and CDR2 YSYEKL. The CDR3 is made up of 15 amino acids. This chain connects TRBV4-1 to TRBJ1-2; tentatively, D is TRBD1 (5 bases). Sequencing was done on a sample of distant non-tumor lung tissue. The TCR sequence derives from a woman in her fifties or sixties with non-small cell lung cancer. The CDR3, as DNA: TGCGCCAGCAGCCAAATCGGGATAGGGGACTATTGCTACACCTTC. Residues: CASSQIGIGDYCYTF.